What follows is one T cell receptor beta chain and its context. Per the germline V gene, CDR1 is SGHKS and CDR2 is YYEKEE (reference sequence). After removal of 3 bases from V and 3 bases from J, the junction contained 7 bases not matched to a gene. The CDR3 extends over 15 amino acids. The record originates from a study of blood T cell repertoires in COVID-19. Sequencing used immunoSEQ multiplex PCR; TCRdb keeps in-frame clones, though not all of them. The sample has about 100,000 clones, about nine tenths seen once. The source is a woman aged 45-59 years with COVID-19, enrolled during active disease. The material sequenced was peripheral blood. The gene calls are TRBV5-5 and TRBJ1-1; 8 nucleotides match TRBD1. CDR3 amino acids: CASSSLPTGDTEAFF. In nucleotides, the CDR3 is TGTGCCAGCAGCTCCCTACCGACAGGGGACACTGAAGCTTTCTTT.